The next 25 T cell receptor beta chains were all read from a single sample in a study of control samples from healthy donors and cancer patients. Sequenced by immunoSEQ multiplex PCR; TCRdb stores in-frame clones only, minus some. The sample has about 100,000 clones, approximately 95% seen once. Sample: blood. The source of these receptors is a man younger than 30 in good health.

The CDR3 protein is CASSTRTDYNQPQHF. CDR3 coding DNA: TGTGCCAGCAGTACCAGGACGGATTACAATCAGCCCCAGCATTTT. The chain links TRBV6-2 or TRBV6-3 to TRBJ1-5, with unresolved D. CDR1 MNHEY and CDR2 SVGEGT come from the germline V gene. V was cut by 5 bases and J by 3 bases, with 14 bases left in between. This CDR3 has 15 amino acids.

This chain connects TRBV4-3 to TRBJ2-2; weak D call: TRBD2 (5 bases). The CDR3 runs to 15 residues. Germline CDR1 reads LGHNA; CDR2 reads YSLEER. V was shortened by 1 base and J by 7 bases, with 13 bases between the two germline ends. Here the CDR3 DNA reads TGCGCCAGCAGCCAAGCGCTAGTGGGGAGCGGGGAGCTGTTTTTT. Protein product: CASSQALVGSGELFF.

This chain links TRBV5-1 with TRBJ1-2; 8 bases are a match to TRBD1. V lost 4 bases to trimming and J lost 5 bases; unmatched junction nucleotides: 7. The CDR3 sequence is 14 residues long. Looked up from germline, CDR1 is SGHRS and CDR2 is YFSETQ. In nucleotides, the CDR3 is TGCGCCAGCAGCATAGGGACAGGAGGTTATGGCTACACCTTC. It is translated as CASSIGTGGYGYTF.

As concerns this clone: One junction end does not reproduce the germline sequence, and a read error may be involved. The rearrangement joins TRBV2 to TRBJ2-1; a possible D gene is TRBD2 (7 bases). Germline loops: CDR1 SNHLY, CDR2 FYNNEI. This CDR3 spans 12 amino acids. The CDR3 region is CASGGAYNEQFF. As DNA, the CDR3 is TGTGCCAGCGGGGGGGCCTATAATGAGCAGTTCTTC.

This clone appeared a few times. This sequence joins TRBV3-1 (or the pseudogene TRBV3-2) and TRBJ2-7; D ambiguous. Trimming cost V 2 bases and J 6 bases, with 11 bases left between them. The CDR3 has 13 residues. Germline CDR1 LGHDT, CDR2 YNNKEL (reference sequence). DNA of the CDR3: TGTGCCAGCAGCCAATCTTCCCTTACCGAGCAGTACTTC. Protein sequence: CASSQSSLTEQYF.

The CDR3 coding sequence is TGCAGCGTTGGATGGAACTATGGCTACACCTTC. It is translated as CSVGWNYGYTF. The chain couples TRBV29-1 to TRBJ1-2; no reliable D call. This CDR3 spans 11 amino acids. The germline gives CDR1 SQVTM, CDR2 ANQGSEA. Trimming removed 4 bases from V and 2 bases from J, with 5 bases in between.

The chain couples TRBV7-2 to TRBJ2-7; D possibly corresponds to TRBD2 (5 bases). The CDR3 length is 15 residues. Trimming pared 1 base from V and 0 bases from J, leaving 10 bases between. Looked up from germline, CDR1 is SGHTA and CDR2 is FQGNSA. CDR3 DNA sequence: TGTGCCAGCAGCTTAGAGGCGACTACCTCCTACGAGCAGTACTTC. Translating it yields CASSLEATTSYEQYF.

The chain links TRBV5-6 to TRBJ2-7; 7 bases fit TRBD1. Germline V CDR1 and CDR2: SGHDT, YYEEEE. V shed 3 bases and J 4 bases; nucleotides not matched to a gene: 7. The CDR3 sequence is 14 residues long. CDR3 sequence (DNA): TGTGCCAGCAGCTACCGGGACAGATTTTACGAGCAGTACTTC. Its translation: CASSYRDRFYEQYF. The complete variable domain, with remaining parts taken from reference TRBV5-6 and TRBJ2-7, reads DAGVTQSPTHLIKTRGQQVTLRCSPKSGHDTVSWYQQALGQGPQFIFQYYEEEERQRGNFPDRFSGHQFPNYSSELNVNALLLGDSALYLCASSYRDRFYEQYFGPGTRLTVT.

The chain combines TRBV9 with TRBJ1-5, with D tentatively TRBD1 (5 bases). This CDR3 region has 15 residues. Germline lookup yields CDR1 SGDLS and CDR2 YYNGEE. Trimming took off 0 bases at V and 4 bases at J, with 11 bases between the two ends. In DNA, the CDR3 is TGTGCCAGCAGCGTAGCAGGGCGGGAAAATCAGCCCCAGCATTTT. Translation gives CASSVAGRENQPQHF.

The V call is TRBV6-6, the J call TRBJ1-1; D is ambiguous. The V end lost 2 bases, the J end lost 0 bases, and 4 bases lay between the germline ends. Germline-derived CDR1 and CDR2 are MNHNY and SVGAGI (reference sequence). The CDR3 runs to 13 residues. The CDR3 reads CASSYIVNTEAFF. The CDR3 DNA follows: TGTGCCAGCAGTTACATCGTGAACACTGAAGCTTTCTTT.

The chain couples TRBV21-1 to TRBJ1-2; TRBD1, as called in the table, went unchecked against the DNA. TRBV21-1 is an annotated pseudogene. CDR3 length equals 18 residues. The chain's CDR3 is CASSHRGGRGLMDYGYTF. CDR3 sequence (DNA): TGTGCCAGCAGCCACCGCGGGGGCAGGGGGCTAATGGACTATGGCTACACCTTC.

The chain uses TRBV5-5 and TRBJ1-5, with 9 bases identical to TRBD1. Unmatched junction bases numbered 5, after V lost 3 bases and J lost 1 base. Germline CDR1 SGHKS, CDR2 YYEKEE (reference sequence). The CDR3 consists of 16 residues. CDR3 DNA sequence: TGTGCCAGCAGCTGGGGACAGGGTGTGAGCAATCAGCCCCAGCATTTT. Translating it yields CASSWGQGVSNQPQHF.

The CDR3 region is CASRPPLGQDSNQPQHF. The CDR3 DNA is TGTGCCAGCAGACCACCTCTGGGACAGGATAGCAATCAGCCCCAGCATTTT. The chain combines TRBV28 with TRBJ1-5; 8 bases are a match to TRBD1. The junction had 10 bases not matched to a gene; V was cut back by 6 bases and J by 0 bases. From germline, CDR1 is MDHEN and CDR2 SYDVKM. The CDR3 has 17 residues.

The rearrangement links TRBV6-5 to TRBJ1-4; D is perhaps TRBD1 (5 bases). V was cut by 0 bases and J by 8 bases, with 10 bases left in between. CDR3 length: 14 amino acids. In germline, CDR1 is MNHEY, CDR2 SVGAGI. The CDR3 DNA reads as TGTGCCAGCAGTTACTCTTGGGACGGGGAAAAACTGTTTTTT. Its protein product is CASSYSWDGEKLFF.

V gene TRBV6-1 combines with J gene TRBJ1-6; D perhaps matches TRBD1 (5 bases). Germline CDR1 reads MNHNS; CDR2 reads SASEGT. The ends were cut back, 2 bases at V and 10 bases at J, with 15 bases in the middle. This CDR3 region has 15 residues. The CDR3 loop is CASSESRAGSSPLHF. CDR3 DNA sequence: TGTGCCAGCAGTGAAAGTAGGGCAGGGAGCTCACCCCTCCACTTT.

The V call is TRBV30, the J call TRBJ1-1; D unclear. Per germline, CDR1 GTSNPN and CDR2 SVGIG (reference sequence). V was shortened by 3 bases and J by 3 bases, with 14 bases between the two germline ends. This CDR3 comprises 14 residues. The CDR3 DNA is TGTGCCTGGAGCCACCCCAAGGGCTACACTGAAGCTTTCTTT. The encoded protein is CAWSHPKGYTEAFF.

The gene calls are TRBV29-1 and TRBJ1-1; D might be TRBD1 (5 bases). There are 15 residues in the CDR3. Germline CDR1 reads SQVTM; CDR2 reads ANQGSEA. V gave up 2 bases and J gave up 0 bases, with 13 bases separating them. CDR3 loop: CSVENLRTLNTEAFF. The DNA for the CDR3 is TGCAGCGTTGAAAACCTTAGGACATTGAACACTGAAGCTTTCTTT.

V gene TRBV29-1 combines with J gene TRBJ1-5; D is uncertain. The germline CDR1 and CDR2 sequences are SQVTM and ANQGSEA. Between the trimmed V and J ends, which lost 5 bases and 1 base, there was a span of 9 bases. This CDR3 has 13 amino acids. This chain's CDR3 is CSVRVSSNQPQHF. CDR3 bases: TGCAGCGTTCGCGTCAGCAGCAATCAGCCCCAGCATTTT.

The CDR3 protein is CAWRTGTRRNEQFF. As DNA, the CDR3 is TGTGCCTGGAGGACTGGGACTAGACGGAATGAGCAGTTCTTC. The rearrangement links TRBV30 to TRBJ2-1, with 8 bases fitting TRBD2. Unmatched junction bases numbered 8, after V lost 3 bases and J lost 7 bases. CDR3 length: 14 amino acids. The germline CDR1 and CDR2 sequences are GTSNPN and SVGIG (reference sequence).

V is TRBV29-1 and J is TRBJ2-2; 11 nucleotides align to TRBD2. Trimming took 4 bases from V and 5 from J; bases not matched to a gene: 9. In germline, CDR1 is SQVTM, CDR2 ANQGSEA. The CDR3 totals 16 residues. CDR3 region: CSVVLAGGPPTGELFF. CDR3 nucleotide sequence: TGCAGCGTTGTGCTAGCGGGAGGCCCCCCAACCGGGGAGCTGTTTTTT.

The chain employs TRBV29-1 and TRBJ1-1; D is uncertain. V lost 0 bases and J 1 base, leaving 12 bases between the germline ends. The CDR3 consists of 15 residues. Germline lookup yields CDR1 SQVTM and CDR2 ANQGSEA. CDR3 sequence: CSVEERVWGNTEAFF. As DNA, the CDR3 is TGCAGCGTTGAAGAGAGGGTGTGGGGGAACACTGAAGCTTTCTTT.

The chain combines TRBV7-9 with TRBJ2-1; a weak D match, TRBD2 (5 bases). V was trimmed by 2 bases and J by 0 bases, leaving 11 bases between them. There are 16 residues in the CDR3. The V gene's germline CDR1 is SEHNR and CDR2 FQNEAQ (reference sequence). The CDR3 protein is CASSLYLAGSYNEQFF. The CDR3 coding sequence is TGTGCCAGCAGCTTATATCTAGCTGGCTCCTACAATGAGCAGTTCTTC. Using reference TRBV7-9 and TRBJ2-1 for the parts outside the CDR3, the full variable domain is DTGVSQNPRHKITKRGQNVTFRCDPISEHNRLYWYRQTLGQGPEFLTYFQNEAQLEKSRLLSDRFSAERPKGSFSTLEIQRTEQGDSAMYLCASSLYLAGSYNEQFFGPGTRLTVL.

The chain links TRBV6-2 or TRBV6-3 to TRBJ2-7, with 8 bases identical to TRBD2. The junction had 14 bases not matched to a gene; V was cut back by 5 bases and J by 5 bases. Germline lookup yields CDR1 MNHEY and CDR2 SVGEGT. The CDR3 sequence is 16 residues long. The CDR3: CASSRLPAGEGDEQYF. The CDR3 nucleotides are TGTGCCAGCAGTCGACTACCAGCGGGAGAGGGCGACGAGCAGTACTTC.

The chain combines TRBV9 with TRBJ2-3; D may correspond to TRBD1 or TRBD2 (5 bases each). Germline loops: CDR1 SGDLS, CDR2 YYNGEE. The CDR3 runs to 16 residues. The V end was cut by 1 base, the J end by 1 base, with 13 bases between. CDR3 amino acids: CASSVMEDTRTDTQYF. In DNA, the CDR3 is TGTGCCAGCAGCGTAATGGAGGACACTCGCACAGATACGCAGTATTTT. Using reference TRBV9 and TRBJ2-3 for the parts outside the CDR3, the full variable domain is DSGVTQTPKHLITATGQRVTLRCSPRSGDLSVYWYQQSLDQGLQFLIQYYNGEERAKGNILERFSAQQFPDLHSELNLSSLELGDSALYFCASSVMEDTRTDTQYFGPGTRLTVL.

The chain joins TRBV3-1 (or the pseudogene TRBV3-2) to TRBJ2-5; 8 bases line up with TRBD2. The ends lost 5 bases at V and 0 bases at J; junction bases unmatched: 2. Germline V gives CDR1 LGHDT, CDR2 YNNKEL (reference sequence). The CDR3 length is 14 residues. The CDR3 is CASSGTSYQETQYF. The CDR3 DNA follows: TGTGCCAGCAGCGGGACTAGTTACCAAGAGACCCAGTACTTC.